The sequence of this TCR beta chain was determined in a study of T cells in Graves' hyperthyroidism and ophthalmopathy (dated by TCRdb to the late 2010s). As for the study more broadly: Peripheral blood was collected at initial diagnosis, before any treatment. To identify TCR V-J signatures that set the groups apart, the researchers used a discovery cohort of 100 patients, made up of 40 to 45 with Graves' ophthalmopathy and 55 to 65 with stable Graves' hyperthyroidism. An independent validation cohort of some 18 hyperthyroidism patients and about 15 patients who later progressed to ophthalmopathy tested prospective prediction of ophthalmopathy. The 100 discovery patients were randomly split 7:3 into training and test sets. In addition, the study compared T-cell repertoires in thyroid tissue and in blood from a handful of Graves' hyperthyroidism patients. After sampling, hyperthyroidism patients received methimazole starting at 30 mg daily, and ophthalmopathy patients received high-dose intravenous methylprednisolone. The paper describes TCR Vbeta CDR3 sequencing of 135 peripheral blood samples, made up of 43 ophthalmopathy patients, 70 to 80 hyperthyroidism patients and roughly 17 progressor patients. What the study reported, not specific to this receptor: In cross-validation, a model built on a 13 V-J signature told ophthalmopathy apart from stable hyperthyroidism with 87.88% sensitivity and around 83% specificity, and in testing the same model reached 80%/75%. Most expanded thyroid clonotypes (frequency above 0.001) were also found in blood, which suggests that blood repertoires may mirror thyroid immune responses. No statistical method was used to set the sample size in advance, and investigators knew the group allocation. In validation, progression to ophthalmopathy was predicted by the model with almost 71% sensitivity and about 72% specificity, a median of around 5.9 months before onset.

Trimming accounts for 0 bases at V and 4 bases at J, while the number of junction bases matched to no gene is 7. From cysteine to phenylalanine, the CDR3 is 16 amino acids long. The entry retains the CDR3 DNA only, 48 bases that are in frame from base 1. This clonotype was seen many times. Its binding antigen is unknown. Base qualities are missing; no much larger clone stands one base away. Hyperthyroidism patients were newly diagnosed, had a disease duration of under 2 months, and were aged 18 to 65 years. The study excluded patients with uncontrolled infections, other autoimmune diseases, pregnancy or lactation. Diagnoses were based on clinical symptoms, serum thyroxine and TRAb, thyroid ultrasound and orbital computed tomography. For progressor patients, blood was drawn at the first diagnosis of hyperthyroidism, before any ophthalmopathy symptoms had appeared. PBMCs were separated from under 12 ml of fresh peripheral blood using Ficoll-Paque density gradient centrifugation. Patients classed as progressors first received a Graves' hyperthyroidism diagnosis and then went on to develop ophthalmopathy during follow-up. Total RNA was extracted with Trizol reagent, and quality was checked on an Agilent 2100 Bioanalyzer.

The TCR beta CDR3 regions were amplified from RNA transcripts. The TCR CDR3 was subjected to a first round of RT-PCR using the HTBI primer set and the Qiagen OneStep RT-PCR kit. The libraries were constructed in a second round of multiplex PCR and then size-selected and purified. Libraries were sequenced paired-end with 100 bp reads on an Illumina HiSeq2000. From the authors' description of their analysis: Raw data were processed with SOAPnuke, discarding reads with adapters, uncalled bases, mean Phred below 15, or no exact constant-primer or identifier match. High-quality paired reads were merged with COPE v1.2.5, and unique nucleotide sequences were defined as clonotypes. MiTCR v1.1 was used to align the clonotypes against IMGT TRBV, TRBD and TRBJ reference segments. The analysis included only V-J combinations with a frequency above 0.0001, which together covered roughly 99% of the repertoires. A TCS score was defined as the ratio between F50 (clonal expansion) and ExV (chaos), using BLOSUM62-based TCRdist between CDR3 peptides within each V-J. Welch's t-statistics and random forest reduced 500 to 550 V-J features to 13, which were used in a naive Bayes classifier (R e1071). TCRdb itself trimmed the public reads at Q25 with fastp, ran MiXCR and retained productive beta chains. Each entry is one CDR3 protein sequence, shown with its most common DNA and genes. These V and J calls originate from TCRdb's pipeline instead of the authors' own analysis. Across this sample there are 730,000 or so distinct CDR3 sequences, with over 15% seen only once. Together, the top ten hold around 15% of the sample.

The specimen was blood. This receptor was identified in a woman aged 45 to 65 with Graves' hyperthyroidism that later progressed to Graves' ophthalmopathy. The chain employs TRBV12-3 or TRBV12-4 and TRBJ2-7; TRBD2 lines up with 9 middle nucleotides. The sequence in DNA is TGTGCCAGCAGTTTAGCGCTCAGCGGGGGGAGTTACGAGCAGTACTTC. The resulting protein is CASSLALSGGSYEQYF.